This T cell receptor beta chain was recorded in a study of T cells after yellow fever vaccination (dated by TCRdb to about 2019). About the full investigation: The SMART-Seq v4 Ultra Low Input RNA kit was used to prepare libraries from fractions with low cell numbers. Two healthy male donors made up the cohort, one aged 18 to 29 years and the other aged 30 to 40 years. To follow T-cell clones before and after primary and booster YFV17D yellow fever vaccination, bulk TCR alpha and beta repertoires were sequenced over time. Blood was collected at multiple timepoints before and after primary and secondary immunization, and bulk PBMC replicates and cell subsets were isolated.

The CDR3 starts with the cysteine, ends with the phenylalanine, and has 13 residues. Left in the record is the CDR3 DNA by itself, 39 bases read in frame from the first base. V is shortened by 5 bases, J by 7 bases, and the region joining them spans 18 bases. The germline V gene (reference sequence) yields DFQATT for CDR1 and SNEGSKA for CDR2. The reads were generated on an Illumina NovaSeq 6000. Synthesis of TCR cDNA relied on 5'RACE template switching, a step that introduced a universal primer site along with unique molecular identifiers. cDNA synthesis was primed from both the TCR alpha and TCR beta constant segments. Library amplification involved two PCR steps, and the second step added sample barcodes and sequencing adapters. Sequencing of libraries was done on Illumina HiSeq 2500 (2x100 bp) or NovaSeq (2x150 bp). The authors' pipeline ran thus. MIGEC was used to demultiplex reads and collapse the reads into UMI consensus sequences, and MiXCR was used for V(D)J alignment. Vaccine-responding clonotypes were identified with edgeR using replicate PBMC samples, with FDR below 0.01 and a log2 fold change above 5 up to day 15 being required. Bulk clonotypes were assigned CD4 or CD8 identity according to which sequenced CD4 or CD8 repertoire held them at higher abundance. The public reads were reprocessed in TCRdb via fastp at Q25 and MiXCR, keeping in-frame beta chains. Entries that share a CDR3 protein sequence are merged under the most common genes and DNA. V and J calls and clone size were set by TCRdb, not the authors. In this sample the table shows roughly 160,000 distinct CDR3 sequences, around 9.3% of which occur a single time. The leading ten clones occupy about 40% of the sample.

Findings and caveats that apply to the study as a whole: The secondary T-cell response was found to be weaker but faster than the primary response, with a peak reached on day 5 rather than on day 15. FACS-sorted repertoires could contain abundant contaminating clonotypes from the bulk population, so computational filtering was required. Most clones expanded after primary vaccination (almost 97% of CD4 and 88% of CD8) were re-detected after the booster, suggesting that broad memory maintenance occurred. A small share of clonotypes was detected in both CD4 and CD8 compartments, with the overlap likely arising from convergent recombination. Because only two donors were included in the study, the extent to which the findings can be generalized is limited.

Read against the paper, the sample's treatment or condition label means: live attenuated yellow fever vaccine strain. A standard Ficoll-Paque protocol was used to isolate PBMCs from peripheral blood. Dynabeads CD4 and CD8 positive selection kits were used to isolate the CD4 and CD8 T-cell fractions. TriZol was used to extract RNA from bulk PBMCs, CD4 and CD8 fractions, and dextramer-positive and dextramer-negative fractions. This clonotype was seen only a few times. This clone's antigen is unknown. Qualities for individual bases were not recorded, and no much larger clone is one base off. This TCR was recovered from a young man who received the YFV17D yellow fever vaccine. Sequences were derived from CD8+ T cells sorted from PBMCs, sampled 45 days after the yellow fever booster vaccination. The V and J segments used are TRBV20-1 and TRBJ2-7, with TRBD2 as a weak D call on 6 bases. The bases read TGCAGTGCTGGGACTTCCCTCACGAGGGAGCAGTACTTC. This encodes CSAGTSLTREQYF.